This passage covers 3 T cell receptor beta chains from one sample sequenced in a study of response to subunit inactivated influenza vaccine. A single record per CDR3 protein comes from TCRdb applying MiXCR to the RT-PCR reads. The sample records about 700,000 distinct CDR3 sequences, 13% to 15% being singletons. Sample: PBMCs from blood, taken 14 days before vaccination. Receptors originate from a middle-aged man who received an inactivated influenza vaccine.

This clonotype was counted only a few times. This chain joins TRBV12-3 or TRBV12-4 and TRBJ2-5; 10 bases match TRBD2. With 6 bases clipped from V and 4 bases from J, the junction kept 11 bases outside the gene matches. CDR3 length: 16 amino acids. The CDR3 loop reads CASRGSGGASRETQYF. The DNA for the CDR3 is TGTGCCAGCAGAGGAAGCGGGGGGGCCTCGCGAGAGACCCAGTACTTC.

This clonotype was found a few times. The rearrangement uses TRBV28 and TRBJ2-4; no firm D call. This CDR3 contains 15 residues. Germline lookup yields CDR1 MDHEN and CDR2 SYDVKM. The V end was cut by 0 bases, the J end by 1 base, with 7 bases between. The CDR3 bases are TGTGCCAGCAGTTTATGGGAAACGGCCAAAAACATTCAGTACTTC. Protein: CASSLWETAKNIQYF.

J is TRBJ2-1 and V is TRBV4-2; no definite D call. CDR3 length equals 19 residues. The germline V and J ends were trimmed by 0 bases and 0 bases, with 18 bases remaining between them. Per the germline V gene, CDR1 is LGHNA and CDR2 is YNFKEQ. The CDR3 bases are TGTGCCAGCAGCCAAGACTCCGATATCTTCCAACTCTCCTACAATGAGCAGTTCTTC. Encoded protein: CASSQDSDIFQLSYNEQFF.